The T cell receptor (beta chain) under discussion was sequenced for a study of cytomegalovirus exposure and HLA in healthy donors. General study points: Apparent HLA restriction characterized most CMV-associated TCR beta chains in a later analysis.

As regards this clone: Its antigen is currently unknown.

PCR amplification relied on 60 Vbeta primers (plus 13 Jbeta primers). The authors' processing: Among the unique TCR beta chains that a later analysis counted, 80 million to 100 million in all, 10 million to 11 million were shared. Clones were read by immunoSEQ multiplex PCR, and TCRdb kept only the in-frame ones, dropping some. That table supplies the V and J calls and clone size; D and trimming were determined from the DNA. The table lists 200,000 to 250,000 clones, about 83% of them singletons. This clonotype was obtained from a human donor in good health. Sequencing input: PBMCs.

The CDR3 sequence is CASSFMGAYNEQFF. CDR3 in DNA: TGTGCCAGCAGTTTCATGGGAGCCTACAATGAGCAGTTCTTC. This chain joins TRBV7-9 and TRBJ2-1; tentatively, D is TRBD2 (5 bases). The CDR3 totals 14 residues. The germline V gene encodes CDR1 SEHNR and CDR2 FQNEAQ (reference sequence). V was shortened by 6 bases and J by 2 bases, with 11 bases between the two germline ends.